This TCR beta chain is drawn from a study of T cell repertoires in cytomegalovirus infection. Looking at the study overall: HLA-B-restricted CMV epitopes that are well studied were used alongside recently identified HLA-C-restricted ones. Shared public TCR beta signatures pointed to both CMV infection and a matching HLA type.

Each CDR3 protein is one row after TCRdb ran MiXCR on the reads. The profile shows 830,000 or so distinct CDR3 sequences, 30% to 35% of them singletons. Study conclusions and caveats: Identification of carriers of CMV plus the relevant HLA was achieved through cumulative public TCR beta family frequency. Dominating the ex vivo response were TCR beta clonotypes that were CMV-specific and HLA-C-restricted.

Germline V gives CDR1 SGHTA, CDR2 FQGNSA. V lost 5 bases and J lost 4, with 12 bases in between. This CDR3 region has 13 residues. Many counts were recorded for this clonotype. The target antigen is unknown. The sequence derives from a human donor in good health (CMV status not recorded). Some clones in this sample may be carry-over from other donors' samples. The sample here was cultured CD8+ T cells from PBMCs, taken from culture after CMV antigen stimulation. The chain carries TRBV7-2 and TRBJ2-7; no definite D call. This CDR3 reads CASSPLGHYEQYF. The CDR3 nucleotides read TGTGCCAGCAGCCCCCTGGGCCATTACGAGCAGTACTTC. Full variable domain (rest looked up from reference TRBV7-2 and TRBJ2-7): GAGVSQSPSNKVTEKGKDVELRCDPISGHTALYWYRQSLGQGLEFLIYFQGNSAPDKSGLPSDRFSAERTGGSVSTLTIQRTQQEDSAVYLCASSPLGHYEQYFGPGTRLTVT.